The 10 T cell receptor beta chains below come from one sample, sequenced in a study of response to subunit inactivated influenza vaccine. Each CDR3 protein gets one entry after TCRdb re-called the RT-PCR reads with MiXCR. The sample consists of about 540,000 distinct CDR3 sequences, 20% to 25% of them appearing once. The same data also contributed to another study, on T cells expressing NK-cell markers. That study reports: Beta-chain TCR cDNA was generated via 5'RACE template switching with UMIs.

The sequences come from CD4+ T cells sorted from PBMCs, collected about 12 days after vaccination. These TCRs come from a man aged 45-60 years who received an inactivated influenza vaccine.

The sample holds a few counts of this clonotype. The rearrangement links TRBV20-1 to TRBJ1-2; perhaps TRBD1 as D (5 bases). Between the trimmed V and J ends, which lost 6 bases and 4 bases, there was a span of 15 bases. Germline CDR1 and CDR2: DFQATT and SNEGSKA (reference sequence). CDR3 length equals 13 residues. CDR3 residues: CSAIEQGSYGYTF. The CDR3 coding sequence is TGCAGTGCCATAGAGCAGGGCTCCTATGGCTACACCTTC.

The chain employs TRBV5-1 and TRBJ2-1, with D perhaps TRBD2 (5 bases). V was cut by 2 bases and J by 0 bases, with 12 bases left in between. This CDR3 region has 16 residues. Germline CDR1 is SGHRS and CDR2 is YFSETQ. This chain's CDR3 is CASSFRDASSYNEQFF. The CDR3 DNA reads TGCGCCAGCAGCTTCCGGGATGCCAGCTCCTACAATGAGCAGTTCTTC.

Comment on this clonotype: With a much larger clone just one base away, this may be a read error. The chain has TRBV14 and TRBJ2-7; D is perhaps TRBD2 (6 bases). V dropped 0 bases and J dropped 5 bases, with 17 bases sitting between them. Germline V lookup: CDR1 SGHDN, CDR2 FVKESK. The length of the CDR3 is 16 residues. In DNA, the CDR3 is TGTGCCAGCAGCCAAGAATTGTGGCTAGCGTGCAACGAGCAGTACTTC. It yields the protein CASSQELWLACNEQYF.

This clonotype was counted a few times. This rearrangement joins TRBV14 to TRBJ2-7, with unresolved D. The CDR3 runs to 14 residues. Trimming took off 6 bases at V and 2 bases at J, with 14 bases between the two ends. Germline-derived CDR1 and CDR2 are SGHDN and FVKESK. For the CDR3, the DNA is TGTGCCAGCAGAGGTAAACTTTCGACCTACGAGCAGTACTTC. This sequence encodes CASRGKLSTYEQYF.

This clonotype occurred a few times. In DNA form, the CDR3 reads TGTGCCAGCAGTTTACAGGGGACCCCCTATGAGACCCAGTACTTC. Amino acid sequence: CASSLQGTPYETQYF. The chain uses TRBV27 and TRBJ2-5; D is perhaps TRBD1 (6 bases). Germline V lookup: CDR1 MNHEY, CDR2 SMNVEV (reference sequence). The CDR3 has 15 amino acids. Trimming pared 2 bases from V and 5 bases from J, leaving 15 bases between.

In this sample, this clonotype turned up a few times. V usage is TRBV30 and J usage is TRBJ1-6; 7 nucleotides match TRBD1. The germline V gene has CDR1 GTSNPN and CDR2 SVGIG (reference sequence). The CDR3 sequence is 12 residues long. V was clipped by 1 base and J by 9 bases; unmatched bases: 0. The DNA of the CDR3 is TGTGCCTGGAGTGACAGGGGTTCACCCCTCCACTTT. It encodes CAWSDRGSPLHF.

This clonotype has only a few counts. The CDR3 nucleotides are TGTGCCAGCAGCTTAGATGTCGCGGGAGCCTACAATGAGCAGTTCTTC. It codes for CASSLDVAGAYNEQFF. The chain employs TRBV11-1 and TRBJ2-1; TRBD2 matches at 7 bases. The length of the CDR3 is 16 residues. Germline V gene data show CDR1 as SGHAT and CDR2 as FQDESV (reference sequence). V gave up 1 base and J gave up 2 bases; unmatched junction bases: 5.

The rearrangement links TRBV12-3 or TRBV12-4 to TRBJ2-5; 7 nucleotides line up with TRBD2. With V trimmed by 0 bases and J by 8 bases, 3 bases remained unmatched. CDR3 length: 13 amino acids. CDR3 residues: CASSLAGGLTQYF. CDR3 bases: TGTGCCAGCAGTTTAGCGGGGGGACTAACCCAGTACTTC.

The count of this clonotype is one. V usage is TRBV20-1 and J usage is TRBJ2-7, with TRBD1 as a possible D gene (7 bases). V lost 4 bases, J lost 6 bases, and 10 bases lay in between. Per the germline V gene, CDR1 is DFQATT and CDR2 is SNEGSKA (reference sequence). This CDR3 comprises 11 residues. CDR3 sequence: CSANRGGEQYF. The CDR3 DNA sequence: TGCAGTGCTAACAGGGGAGGCGAGCAGTACTTC.

The chain employs TRBV27 and TRBJ1-6, with D possibly TRBD1 on 6 matching bases. V lost 5 bases and J 0 bases, leaving 11 bases between the germline ends. The CDR3 totals 16 residues. The germline V gene has CDR1 MNHEY and CDR2 SMNVEV (reference sequence). The CDR3 sequence is CASSGQSSSYNSPLHF. As DNA, the CDR3 is TGTGCCAGCAGTGGACAGTCTAGCTCCTATAATTCACCCCTCCACTTT.